The clone carrying this T cell receptor beta chain was counted many times. Its specificity is unknown. This record comes from a study of regulatory T cells in long-lasting Graves disease. This sample's time point: newly diagnosed GD, antithyroid drugs for less than 3 months. The TCR library was made from RNA that had been extracted from PBMCs in TRIzol. The authors built TCR beta libraries using iRepertoire HTBI primers and Arm-PCR of CDR3 regions. TCRdb re-analysed the multiplex PCR reads in MiXCR, keeping a single row per CDR3 protein. The profile shows 450,000 to 500,000 distinct CDR3 sequences, about a sixth of them singletons. Study-level findings and limits: The number of shared public clonotypes was higher in persistent patients (around 2,500) than new patients (around 890).

The CDR3 length is 14 residues. Per germline, CDR1 KGHDR and CDR2 SFDVKD. V lost 5 bases to trimming and J lost 8 bases, with 15 bases between them. The same specimen was also included in a second study, on T cells in Graves' hyperthyroidism and ophthalmopathy. From that report: A first-round RT-PCR of the TCR CDR3 used the HTBI primer set.

This TCR was recovered from a man aged 35-49 years with Graves disease. Source: peripheral blood mononuclear cells (PBMCs), taken at new diagnosis, from a patient treated with antithyroid drugs. The chain carries TRBV24-1 and TRBJ1-5; no firm D call. The CDR3 loop reads CATSGSVRTEPQHF. The CDR3 DNA is TGTGCCACCAGTGGTTCAGTGCGGACGGAGCCCCAGCATTTT.